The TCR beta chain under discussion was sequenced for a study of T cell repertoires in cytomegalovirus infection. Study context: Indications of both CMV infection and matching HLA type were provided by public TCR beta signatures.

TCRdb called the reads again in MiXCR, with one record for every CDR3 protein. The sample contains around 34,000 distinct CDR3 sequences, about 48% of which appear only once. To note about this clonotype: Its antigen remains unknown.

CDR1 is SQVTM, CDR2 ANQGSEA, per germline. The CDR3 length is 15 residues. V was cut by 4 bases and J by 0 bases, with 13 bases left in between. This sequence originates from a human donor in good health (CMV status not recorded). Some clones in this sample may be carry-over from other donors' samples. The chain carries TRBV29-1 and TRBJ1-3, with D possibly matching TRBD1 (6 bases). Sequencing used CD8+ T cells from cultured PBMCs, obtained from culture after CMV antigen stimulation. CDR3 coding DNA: TGCAGCGTTGTAGGGACACCGATCTCTGGAAACACCATATATTTT. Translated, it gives CSVVGTPISGNTIYF.